The 4 T cell receptor beta chains below come from one sample, sequenced in a study of Graves' ophthalmopathy and Graves' hyperthyroidism. Amplified material comprised TCR beta CDR3 regions derived from RNA transcripts. Second-round multiplex PCR came after a first-round RT-PCR that employed HTBI primers. MiXCR, run by TCRdb on the multiplex PCR reads, gives a single entry per CDR3 protein. The sample has about 640,000 distinct CDR3 sequences; roughly 39% are singletons. The sequenced sample consisted of peripheral blood. The receptors derive from an adult man with Graves' ophthalmopathy.

Regarding this clonotype: A clone one base away is much larger, so this may be a read error. This chain connects TRBV4-3 to TRBJ2-2; 7 bases match TRBD1. The trim removed 8 bases at V and 7 bases at J, leaving 7 bases unmatched. In germline, CDR1 is LGHNA, CDR2 YSLEER. There are 13 residues in the CDR3. CDR3 sequence (DNA): TGCGCCAGCGGCCGACGGGACAGCGGGGAGCTGTTTTTT. Its protein product is CASGRRDSGELFF.

The chain employs TRBV10-3 and TRBJ1-6; 10 nucleotides align to TRBD1. The CDR3 is 13 residues long. V was clipped by 10 bases and J by 11 bases; unmatched bases: 8. Germline CDR1 ENHRY, CDR2 SYGVKD. CDR3 sequence (DNA): TGTGCCACCGCTACGGACAGGGGGACACCCCTCCACTTT. Translation gives CATATDRGTPLHF.

The chain links TRBV2 to TRBJ2-3; possibly TRBD1 for D (6 bases). CDR3 size: 15 residues. The germline V gene encodes CDR1 SNHLY and CDR2 FYNNEI. V gave up 6 bases and J gave up 4 bases, with 17 bases separating them. This CDR3 is CASSQALAGADTQYF. CDR3 nucleotides: TGTGCCAGCAGCCAAGCTTTAGCAGGGGCAGATACGCAGTATTTT. The whole variable domain, remainder taken from reference TRBV2 and TRBJ2-3, is EPEVTQTPSHQVTQMGQEVILRCVPISNHLYFYWYRQILGQKVEFLVSFYNNEISEKSEIFDDQFSVERPDGSNFTLKIRSTKLEDSAMYFCASSQALAGADTQYFGPGTRLTVL.

Details on this clonotype: A single base separates this from a much larger clone, so it may be a read error. The CDR3 DNA follows: TGCGGTGCTAGAGGCGACAGGGAGTCAGGAAACACCATATATTTT. Its protein is CGARGDRESGNTIYF. The chain combines TRBV20-1 with TRBJ1-3; 7 nucleotides align to TRBD1. CDR3 length: 15 residues. Germline-derived CDR1 and CDR2 are DFQATT and SNEGSKA (reference sequence).